The source of this T cell receptor beta chain is a study of radiotherapy plus CTLA-4 blockade in lung cancer. Across the whole study: The study recorded objective responses in around 18% of patients and disease control in approximately 31%.

TCRdb's table, derived via immunoSEQ multiplex PCR, lists solely in-frame clones and lacks some. The data contain around 85,000 clones, 70% to 90% of them singletons. As regards this clone: Its matching antigen is unknown.

Study-wide findings and caveats: TCR clones originating in tumors grew in number in blood after radiotherapy plus ipilimumab. The best prediction of response reportedly came from early blood T cell clone dynamics, with interferon-beta.

This CDR3 contains 12 residues. The V end lost 10 bases, the J end lost 0 bases, and 7 bases lay between the germline ends. The germline V gene has CDR1 ENHRY and CDR2 SYGVKD. Lung cancer patients with chemo-refractory metastatic non-small-cell disease were given focal radiation plus CTLA-4 blockade with ipilimumab. This receptor was obtained from a human donor with non-small cell lung cancer who had a partial response to radiotherapy plus ipilimumab. Sequenced here: peripheral blood, sampled from a patient treated with radiotherapy plus ipilimumab. V usage is TRBV10-3 and J usage is TRBJ1-3; unclear D gene. The CDR3 spells CATAGSGNTIYF. In DNA form, the CDR3 reads TGTGCCACCGCCGGCTCTGGAAACACCATATATTTT.